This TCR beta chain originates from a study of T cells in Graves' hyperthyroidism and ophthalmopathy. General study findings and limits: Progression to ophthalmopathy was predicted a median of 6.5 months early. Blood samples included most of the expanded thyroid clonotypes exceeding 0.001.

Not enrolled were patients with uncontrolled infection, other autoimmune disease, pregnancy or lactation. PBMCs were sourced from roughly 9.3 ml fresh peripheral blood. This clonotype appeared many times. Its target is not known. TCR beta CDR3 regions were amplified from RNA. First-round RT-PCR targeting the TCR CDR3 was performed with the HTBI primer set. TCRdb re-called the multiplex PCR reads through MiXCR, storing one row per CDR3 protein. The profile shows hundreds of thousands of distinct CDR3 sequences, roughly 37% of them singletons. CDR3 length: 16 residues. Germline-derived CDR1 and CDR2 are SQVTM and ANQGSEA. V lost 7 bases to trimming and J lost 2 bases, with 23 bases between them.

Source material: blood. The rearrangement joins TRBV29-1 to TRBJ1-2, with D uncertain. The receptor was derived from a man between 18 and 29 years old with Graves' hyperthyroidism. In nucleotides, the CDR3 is TGCAGCGCAGCCTCTCATACCGGTACAGCAAACTATGGCTACACCTTC. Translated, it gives CSAASHTGTANYGYTF.